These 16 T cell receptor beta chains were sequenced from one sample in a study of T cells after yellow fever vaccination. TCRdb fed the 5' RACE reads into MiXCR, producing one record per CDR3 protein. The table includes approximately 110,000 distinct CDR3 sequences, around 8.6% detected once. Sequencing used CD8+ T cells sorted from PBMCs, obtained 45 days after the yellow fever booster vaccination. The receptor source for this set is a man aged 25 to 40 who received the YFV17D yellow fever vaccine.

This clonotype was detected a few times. The CDR3 here is CSASRPNTGELFF. The CDR3 coding sequence is TGCAGTGCTAGCAGGCCGAACACCGGGGAGCTGTTTTTT. The V and J genes are TRBV20-1 and TRBJ2-2, with D unresolved. The V end lost 3 bases, the J end lost 0 bases, and 5 bases lay between the germline ends. CDR3 size: 13 residues. Germline V gene lookup returns CDR1 DFQATT and CDR2 SNEGSKA (reference sequence).

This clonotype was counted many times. The CDR3 coding sequence is TGTGCCTGGAGCGTTGGGACAGGGGGAATCGAGCAGTTCTTC. Translation gives CAWSVGTGGIEQFF. V and J are TRBV30 and TRBJ2-1; the match to TRBD1 covers 11 bases. CDR1 and CDR2 (germline): GTSNPN, SVGIG (reference sequence). The junction had 8 bases not matched to a gene; V was cut back by 3 bases and J by 10 bases. CDR3 size: 14 residues.

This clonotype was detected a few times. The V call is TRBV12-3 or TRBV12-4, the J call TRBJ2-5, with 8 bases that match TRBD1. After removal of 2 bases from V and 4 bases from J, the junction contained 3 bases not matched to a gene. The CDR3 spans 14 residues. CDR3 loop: CASSLYRGLETQYF. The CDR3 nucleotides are TGTGCCAGCAGTTTATACAGGGGGTTAGAGACCCAGTACTTC.

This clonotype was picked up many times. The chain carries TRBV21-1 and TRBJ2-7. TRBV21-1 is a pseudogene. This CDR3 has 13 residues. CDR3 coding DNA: TGTGCCAGCATGGAAGGCATAGGGTACGAGCAGTACTTC. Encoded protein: CASMEGIGYEQYF.

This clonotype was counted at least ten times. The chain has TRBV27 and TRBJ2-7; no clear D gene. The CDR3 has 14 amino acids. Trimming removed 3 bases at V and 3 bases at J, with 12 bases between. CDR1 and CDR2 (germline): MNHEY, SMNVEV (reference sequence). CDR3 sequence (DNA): TGTGCCAGCAGTTTTTTGCCGCCCGACTACGAGCAGTACTTC. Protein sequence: CASSFLPPDYEQYF.

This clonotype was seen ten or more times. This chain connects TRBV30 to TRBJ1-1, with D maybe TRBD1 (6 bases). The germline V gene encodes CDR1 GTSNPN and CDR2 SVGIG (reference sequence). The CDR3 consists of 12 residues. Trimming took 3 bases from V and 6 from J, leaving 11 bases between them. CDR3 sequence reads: CAWREQGAEAFF. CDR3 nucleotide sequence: TGTGCCTGGAGGGAACAGGGCGCTGAAGCTTTCTTT.

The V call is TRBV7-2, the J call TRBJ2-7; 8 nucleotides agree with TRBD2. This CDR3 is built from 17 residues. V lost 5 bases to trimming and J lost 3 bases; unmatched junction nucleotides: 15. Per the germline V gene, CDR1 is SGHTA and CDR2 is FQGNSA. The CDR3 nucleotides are TGTGCCAGCAGCCCGACTAGCGTTCTCACCTCGGACTACGAGCAGTACTTC. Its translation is CASSPTSVLTSDYEQYF. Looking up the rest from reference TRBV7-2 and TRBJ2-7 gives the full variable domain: GAGVSQSPSNKVTEKGKDVELRCDPISGHTALYWYRQSLGQGLEFLIYFQGNSAPDKSGLPSDRFSAERTGGSVSTLTIQRTQQEDSAVYLCASSPTSVLTSDYEQYFGPGTRLTVT.

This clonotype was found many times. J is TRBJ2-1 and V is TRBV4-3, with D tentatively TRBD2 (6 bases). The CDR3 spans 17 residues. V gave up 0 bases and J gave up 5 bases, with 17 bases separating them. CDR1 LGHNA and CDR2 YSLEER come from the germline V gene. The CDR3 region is CASSQDGAGTPNNEQFF. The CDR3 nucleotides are TGCGCCAGCAGCCAAGATGGCGCGGGGACTCCAAACAATGAGCAGTTCTTC.

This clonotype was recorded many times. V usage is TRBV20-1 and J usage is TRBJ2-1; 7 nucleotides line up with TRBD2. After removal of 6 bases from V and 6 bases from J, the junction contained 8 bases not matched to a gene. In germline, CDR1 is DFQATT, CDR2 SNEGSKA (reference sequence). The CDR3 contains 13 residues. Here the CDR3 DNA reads TGCAGTGCCCGAACGGGGACTACCAATGAGCAGTTCTTC. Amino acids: CSARTGTTNEQFF.

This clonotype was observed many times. DNA for the CDR3: TGTGCCAGCAGCCAAGATCCACGGGATGTCAAAAACATTCAGTACTTC. It is translated as CASSQDPRDVKNIQYF. The rearrangement joins TRBV4-2 to TRBJ2-4; perhaps TRBD2 as D (5 bases). This CDR3 spans 16 amino acids. Deletions cut 0 bases from V and 3 bases from J, with 12 bases between. Germline V gene data show CDR1 as LGHNA and CDR2 as YNFKEQ.

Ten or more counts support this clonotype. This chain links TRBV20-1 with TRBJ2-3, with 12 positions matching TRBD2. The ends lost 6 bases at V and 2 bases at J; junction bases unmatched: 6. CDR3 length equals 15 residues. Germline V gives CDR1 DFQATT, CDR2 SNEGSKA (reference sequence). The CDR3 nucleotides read TGCAGTGCGGACCTAGCGGGAGGGCCCACAGATACGCAGTATTTT. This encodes CSADLAGGPTDTQYF.

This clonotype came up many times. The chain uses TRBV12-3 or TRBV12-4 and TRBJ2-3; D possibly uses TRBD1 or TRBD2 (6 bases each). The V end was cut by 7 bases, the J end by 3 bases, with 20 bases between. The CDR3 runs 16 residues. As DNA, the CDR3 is TGTGCCAGCACCAACGGAGGAGGGGGGTTGACAGATACGCAGTATTTT. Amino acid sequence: CASTNGGGGLTDTQYF.

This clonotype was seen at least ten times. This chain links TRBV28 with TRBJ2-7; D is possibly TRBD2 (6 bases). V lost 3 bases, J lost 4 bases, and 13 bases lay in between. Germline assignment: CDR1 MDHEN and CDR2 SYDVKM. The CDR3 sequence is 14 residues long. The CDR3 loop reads CASSFRGIGYEQYF. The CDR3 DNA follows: TGTGCCAGCAGTTTTCGGGGGATCGGATACGAGCAGTACTTC. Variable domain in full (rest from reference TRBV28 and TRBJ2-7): DVKVTQSSRYLVKRTGEKVFLECVQDMDHENMFWYRQDPGLGLRLIYFSYDVKMKEKGDIPEGYSVSREKKERFSLILESASTNQTSMYLCASSFRGIGYEQYFGPGTRLTVT.

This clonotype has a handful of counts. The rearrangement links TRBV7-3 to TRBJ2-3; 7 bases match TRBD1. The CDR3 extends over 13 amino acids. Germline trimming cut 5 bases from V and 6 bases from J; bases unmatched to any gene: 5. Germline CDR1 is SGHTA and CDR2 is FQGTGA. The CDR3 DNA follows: TGTGCCAGCAGCGGGGCAGGGGGTGATACGCAGTATTTT. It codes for CASSGAGGDTQYF.

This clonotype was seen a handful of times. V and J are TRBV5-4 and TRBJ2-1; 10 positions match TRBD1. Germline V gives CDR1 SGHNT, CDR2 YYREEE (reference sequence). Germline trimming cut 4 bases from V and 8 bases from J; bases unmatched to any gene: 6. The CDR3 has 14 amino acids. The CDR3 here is CASSHGQGGYEQFF. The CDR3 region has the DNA TGTGCCAGCAGCCACGGACAGGGGGGCTATGAGCAGTTCTTC.

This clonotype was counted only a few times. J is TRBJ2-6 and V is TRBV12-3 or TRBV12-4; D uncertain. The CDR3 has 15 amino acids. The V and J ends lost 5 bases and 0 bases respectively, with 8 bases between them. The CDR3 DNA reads TGTGCCAGCAGTGAACTTAACTCTGGGGCCAACGTCCTGACTTTC. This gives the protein CASSELNSGANVLTF.